This entry lists 12 T cell receptor gamma chains sequenced from one sample in a study of γδ T cells in repeated Plasmodium falciparum infection. Gammadelta T cells were flow-sorted from PBMC into Vgamma9/Vdelta2+ and Vdelta2-negative populations for bulk analysis. TCRdb reprocessed the multiplex PCR reads through CATT. The data show 12,000 to 15,000 gamma-chain clones, under 2% seen once. The sequenced material came from gamma-delta T cells from blood. Source of these receptors: a pool of human donors (malaria-infected and uninfected, not separated).

Details on this clone: TCRdb shows a much larger clone's protein in place of this DNA's translation, and the two differ at residue 7, likely through a read error; the protein shown is translated from the DNA. The chain recombines TRGV9 with TRGJ1 or TRGJ2. No J gene is reported in TCRdb; it was inferred here by comparing the DNA with germline. The germline V gene has CDR1 GITISATS and CDR2 ISYDGTV (reference sequence). The CDR3 covers 11 residues. J lost 10 bases, V lost 3 bases, and 6 bases had no gene match. CDR3 loop: CALWELGKKLF. The CDR3 nucleotides read TGTGCCTTGTGGGAGCTGGGGAAGAAACTCTTT.

This clone has ten or more counts. A read error likely explains why the TCRdb protein, taken from a much larger clone, differs from this DNA's translation at residue 7; the protein shown is translated from the DNA. The chain carries TRGV9 and TRGJ1 or TRGJ2. Trimming removed 4 bases from V and 8 bases from J; junction bases left unmatched: 5. Germline-derived CDR1 and CDR2 are GITISATS and ISYDGTV (reference sequence). This CDR3 spans 11 amino acids. CDR3 protein: CALWEYHKKLF. In DNA, the CDR3 is TGTGCCTTGTGGGAATATCATAAGAAACTCTTT.

As to this clone: This DNA's translation and the protein TCRdb lists, from a much larger clone, do not match at residue 5, likely due to a read error; the protein shown is translated from the DNA. DNA of the CDR3: TGTGCCACCTGGGGCGGGCCGCCAGAGTTGGGCAAAAAAATCAAGGTATTT. Its translation: CATWGGPPELGKKIKVF. This chain uses TRGV2 with TRGJP. Since TCRdb gives no J gene, matching the DNA to germline was used here to assign it. Germline CDR1 EGSNGY, CDR2 YDSYNSKV. The CDR3 has 17 amino acids.

This clone came up a few times. The protein recorded in TCRdb matches a much larger clone and deviates from this DNA's translation at residue 12, suggesting a read error; the protein here is obtained by translating the DNA. The chain combines TRGV9 with TRGJP. Matching the DNA to germline supplied the J gene, which TCRdb does not give. The CDR3 has 17 residues. CDR1 GITISATS and CDR2 ISYDGTV come from the germline V gene (reference sequence). CDR3 sequence: CALWEVILELGIKIKVF. CDR3 DNA sequence: TGTGCCTTGTGGGAGGTGATTCTAGAGTTGGGCATAAAAATCAAGGTATTT.

As concerns this clone: The protein held in TCRdb is that of a much larger clone and does not match this DNA's translation at residue 3, likely because of a read error; the protein shown is translated from the DNA. The J gene is TRGJ1 or TRGJ2, the V gene TRGV4. This CDR3 is 13 amino acids long. Germline V gene lookup returns CDR1 EGSTGY and CDR2 YDSYTSSV. CDR3 sequence: CASWDRNYYKKLF. As DNA, the CDR3 is TGTGCCTCCTGGGATCGCAATTATTATAAGAAACTCTTT.

This clone has at least ten counts. The rearrangement uses TRGV9 and TRGJP. Assignment of the J gene here rests on matching the DNA to germline, because TCRdb gives none. The CDR3 runs to 17 residues. The V segment lost 1 base and the J segment 7 bases; nucleotides outside the gene matches: 7. CDR1 GITISATS and CDR2 ISYDGTV come from the germline V gene (reference sequence). The CDR3 DNA follows: TGTGCCTTGTGGGAGGTTCTAAGGGAGTTGGGCAAAAAAATCAAGGTATTT. Its protein product is CALWEVLRELGKKIKVF.

Ten or more counts support this clone. The protein held in TCRdb is that of a much larger clone and does not match this DNA's translation at residue 4, likely because of a read error; the protein shown is translated from the DNA. This sequence joins TRGV9 and TRGJP. No J gene is reported in TCRdb; it was inferred here by comparing the DNA with germline. The CDR3 is made up of 15 amino acids. Germline lookup yields CDR1 GITISATS and CDR2 ISYDGTV (reference sequence). The CDR3 loop reads CALCEVLLGKKIKVF. The CDR3 nucleotides read TGTGCCTTGTGTGAGGTGCTATTGGGCAAAAAAATCAAGGTATTT.

On this clone itself: TCRdb shows a much larger clone's protein in place of this DNA's translation, and the two differ at residue 4, likely through a read error; the protein shown is translated from the DNA. This sample includes further DNA sequences coding for the same CDR3. The chain combines TRGV9 with TRGJ1 or TRGJ2. The J gene, left out of TCRdb, was set here by checking the DNA against germline. The germline V gene encodes CDR1 GITISATS and CDR2 ISYDGTV (reference sequence). The CDR3 covers 11 residues. The DNA of the CDR3 is TGTGCCTTGAGGGAGGGCCATAAGAAACTCTTT. Amino acid sequence: CALREGHKKLF.

This clone showed up many times. The protein TCRdb gives is from a much larger clone and does not agree with this DNA's translation at residue 8, likely a read error; the protein shown here comes from the DNA. The chain couples TRGV9 to TRGJP. The CDR3 is made up of 15 amino acids. The V gene end was trimmed by 1 base and the J gene end by 12 bases; junction bases not matched to a gene: 6. The germline V gene encodes CDR1 GITISATS and CDR2 ISYDGTV (reference sequence). Written as DNA, the CDR3 is TGTGCCTTGTGGGAGGTAAAGTCGGGCAAAAAAATCAAGGTATTT. It yields the protein CALWEVKSGKKIKVF.

A word on this clone: The mismatch at residue 3 between this DNA's translation and the TCRdb protein of a much larger clone likely reflects a read error; the protein shown is translated from the DNA. J is TRGJ1 or TRGJ2 and V is TRGV5P. TRGV5P has pseudogene status. This CDR3 is built from 13 residues. The CDR3 nucleotides read TGTGCCCCCTGGACCGTTATACGATATAAGAAACTCTTT. It is translated as CAPWTVIRYKKLF.

This clone was counted many times. Translating this DNA gives a protein that differs at residue 3 from the TCRdb one, which belongs to a much larger clone; a read error is likely, and the protein shown is this translation. The rearrangement uses TRGV9 and TRGJ1 or TRGJ2. Germline CDR1 GITISATS, CDR2 ISYDGTV (reference sequence). CDR3 size: 13 residues. The DNA for the CDR3 is TGTGCCTCGTGGGATTCGAATTATTATAAGAAACTCTTT. Its protein product is CASWDSNYYKKLF.

This clone was seen repeatedly, ten times or more. Written as DNA, the CDR3 is TGTGCCACCTGGTTGGGTTATAAGAAACTCTTT. Translation: CATWLGYKKLF. V gene TRGV5 combines with J gene TRGJ1 or TRGJ2. V shed 6 bases, J shed 6 bases, and the junction held 5 bases outside the gene matches. This CDR3 contains 11 residues. Germline V CDR1 and CDR2: VINAFY, YDVSNSKD.